A selection of T cell receptor beta chains follows, all from one sample in a study of beta chain features in type 1 diabetes. TCRdb's table, derived via immunoSEQ multiplex PCR, lists solely in-frame clones and lacks some. Here the sample spans roughly 170,000 clones, about 13% being singletons. Sequencing input: central memory CD4+ T cells from blood. These receptors were collected from a young woman in good health. Each CDR3 is given with its conserved first and last residue. D genes are given only for firm matches. Size values are once, few and many counts, or a class for expanded clones, and some rows have none.

size | J | D | V | DNA | CDR3
- | TRBJ2-1 | TRBD2 | TRBV18 | TGTGCCAGCTCACTCCGACTAGCGGGAGATGTCAATGAGCAGTTCTTC | CASSLRLAGDVNEQFF
- | TRBJ2-3 | TRBD1 | TRBV28 | TGTGCCAGCTCCATAGCCGGACAGGGGGAAGATACGCAGTATTTT | CASSIAGQGEDTQYF
few | TRBJ2-3 | TRBD2 | TRBV5-1 | TGCGCCAGCAGCTCCCCTAGCGGGTTGGGAGATACGCAGTATTTT | CASSSPSGLGDTQYF
few | TRBJ1-2 | TRBD1 | TRBV2 | TGTGCCAGCAGGGGACAGGGGGTACCTTCGGGCGGCTACACCTTC | CASRGQGVPSGGYTF
- | TRBJ1-2 | - | TRBV30 | TGTGCCTGGAGATTTACAGGGATTGGCTACACCTTC | CAWRFTGIGYTF
few | TRBJ2-5 | - | TRBV13 | TGTGCCAGCAGCTTGGTTCCCGGTCCGTACTTC | CASSLVPGPYF
- | TRBJ2-1 | TRBD2 | TRBV4-1 | TGCGCCAGCCGACGGGCGGGAGGGCCGTCCAGTGAGCAGTTCTTC | CASRRAGGPSSEQFF
few | TRBJ2-7 | - | TRBV4-3 | TGCGCCAGCAGCCAAAAGGCTCACAGCTACGAGCAGTACTTC | CASSQKAHSYEQYF
many | TRBJ1-2 | - | TRBV9 | TGTGCCAGCAGTGCCAGGGGATTTGGGAACTATGGCTACACCTTC | CASSARGFGNYGYTF
- | TRBJ2-1 | - | TRBV11-3 | TGTGCCAGCAGCTTAGATGACGGGAGCACAAGCACCTACAATGAGCAGTTCTTC | CASSLDDGSTSTYNEQFF